One and the same sample provided the 29 T cell receptor beta chains below, sequenced in a study of blood T cells in healthy people across ages. The second PCR ran about 6 to 12 cycles with a sample-barcoded 5' primer and J-beta primers. One entry per CDR3 protein results from TCRdb running MiXCR on the 5' RACE reads. The repertoire has about 640,000 distinct CDR3 sequences, roughly three fifths of them found once; the top ten carry 30% to 45%. Sample: blood. The receptors come from a man aged 60 to 69 in good health.

The chain couples TRBV10-3 to TRBJ1-2, with TRBD1 matching 9 bases. Germline lookup yields CDR1 ENHRY and CDR2 SYGVKD. J lost 1 base, V lost 6 bases, and 9 bases had no gene match. The CDR3 is 16 residues long. The DNA of the CDR3 is TGTGCCATCAGCCCCCAGCCGGGACAGGGTAACTATGGCTACACCTTC. Amino acids: CAISPQPGQGNYGYTF.

The chain recombines TRBV6-1 with TRBJ2-5; 7 positions agree with TRBD1. The J call is in doubt because the DNA end fits TRBJ2-7 better. There are 14 residues in the CDR3. Germline loops: CDR1 MNHNS, CDR2 SASEGT. The CDR3 is CASTSGTALNEQYF. The CDR3 DNA is TGTGCCAGCACCTCCGGGACAGCGCTAAACGAGCAGTACTTC.

The rearrangement uses TRBV29-1 and TRBJ1-2; D perhaps matches TRBD1 (6 bases). Trimming left V 2 bases short and J 0 bases short, with 10 bases between. CDR3 size: 14 residues. Germline V gene data show CDR1 as SQVTM and CDR2 as ANQGSEA. This CDR3 reads CSVELQGANYGYTF. The DNA for the CDR3 is TGCAGCGTTGAACTACAGGGTGCTAACTATGGCTACACCTTC.

The V gene is TRBV5-1, the J gene TRBJ1-5; 7 bases map to TRBD1. CDR3 length: 19 residues. Germline CDR1 and CDR2: SGHRS and YFSETQ. Germline trimming cut 2 bases from V and 4 bases from J; bases unmatched to any gene: 18. For the CDR3, the DNA is TGCGCCAGCAGCTTCGCCCAACTCCTACCGGGACAGCGTAATCAGCCCCAGCATTTT. Its protein is CASSFAQLLPGQRNQPQHF.

This clonotype was found a few times. This chain links TRBV29-1 with TRBJ2-3; no clear D gene. The CDR3 contains 15 residues. V gave up 0 bases and J gave up 6 bases, with 16 bases separating them. CDR1 SQVTM and CDR2 ANQGSEA come from the germline V gene. CDR3 amino acids: CSVEETGAGSDTQYF. CDR3 coding DNA: TGCAGCGTTGAAGAAACCGGAGCAGGTTCGGATACGCAGTATTTT.

This clonotype has more than one count but fewer than ten. The J gene is TRBJ2-7, the V gene TRBV7-2; D is possibly TRBD2 (5 bases). The V gene's germline CDR1 is SGHTA and CDR2 FQGNSA. Trimming pared 8 bases from V and 3 bases from J, leaving 8 bases between. The CDR3 loop spans 11 amino acids. In DNA, the CDR3 is TGTGCCAGCGCGGGTATCTACGAGCAGTACTTC. This encodes CASAGIYEQYF.

This clonotype occurred once. V and J are TRBV4-2 and TRBJ2-1, with TRBD1 matching over 9 bases. V gave up 0 bases and J gave up 6 bases; unmatched junction bases: 9. The germline V gene has CDR1 LGHNA and CDR2 YNFKEQ. There are 17 residues in the CDR3. The CDR3 reads CASSQDLGTGFSNEQFF. The CDR3 coding sequence is TGTGCCAGCAGCCAAGATTTGGGGACAGGGTTCTCCAATGAGCAGTTCTTC.

The chain has TRBV27 and TRBJ1-1; 7 bases are a match to TRBD1. Germline V gene data show CDR1 as MNHEY and CDR2 as SMNVEV (reference sequence). The junction had 8 bases not matched to a gene; V was cut back by 6 bases and J by 4 bases. The CDR3 loop spans 14 amino acids. CDR3: CASRLDRVGTEAFF. The CDR3, as DNA: TGTGCCAGCAGACTTGACAGGGTTGGCACTGAAGCTTTCTTT.

This clonotype was observed a few times. The chain couples TRBV7-2 to TRBJ2-5; 8 nucleotides line up with TRBD2. The CDR3 loop spans 16 amino acids. Germline CDR1 reads SGHTA; CDR2 reads FQGNSA. With V trimmed by 1 base and J by 1 base, 5 bases remained unmatched. The CDR3 region is CASSLGSGAIQETQYF. CDR3 nucleotide sequence: TGTGCCAGCAGCTTAGGTAGCGGGGCGATCCAAGAGACCCAGTACTTC.

The V call is TRBV25-1, the J call TRBJ1-2, with 11 bases lining up with TRBD1. V shed 2 bases and J 5 bases; nucleotides not matched to a gene: 10. The CDR3 totals 17 residues. Germline assignment: CDR1 MGHDK and CDR2 SYGVNS. The chain's CDR3 is CASSEEGDRGAFYGYTF. The CDR3 nucleotides read TGTGCCAGCAGTGAAGAGGGGGACAGGGGGGCCTTTTATGGCTACACCTTC.

The chain has TRBV5-1 and TRBJ1-1; the match to TRBD1 covers 7 bases. Trimming took 0 bases from V and 6 from J; bases not matched to a gene: 5. The germline gives CDR1 SGHRS, CDR2 YFSETQ. There are 14 residues in the CDR3. Here the CDR3 reads CASSLEGAPAEAFF. The CDR3 coding sequence is TGCGCCAGCAGCTTGGAGGGGGCGCCCGCTGAAGCTTTCTTT.

This clonotype has more than one count but fewer than ten. The J gene is TRBJ2-1, the V gene TRBV4-1, with 9 bases that match TRBD2. Germline loops: CDR1 MGHRA, CDR2 YSYEKL. Losses at the gene ends were 2 bases for V and 3 bases for J; bases not matched to a gene: 2. This CDR3 has 15 amino acids. The CDR3 DNA reads TGCGCCAGCAGCCAACTAGCGGGGTACTACAATGAGCAGTTCTTC. Encoded protein: CASSQLAGYYNEQFF.

This chain joins TRBV9 and TRBJ2-3; D not resolved. The CDR3 totals 15 residues. V lost 3 bases, J lost 0 bases, and 11 bases lay in between. Germline CDR1 reads SGDLS; CDR2 reads YYNGEE. The DNA for the CDR3 is TGTGCCAGCAGCGCCCGAGAACCTAGCACAGATACGCAGTATTTT. This gives the protein CASSAREPSTDTQYF. Drawing the rest from reference TRBV9 and TRBJ2-3, the complete variable domain is DSGVTQTPKHLITATGQRVTLRCSPRSGDLSVYWYQQSLDQGLQFLIQYYNGEERAKGNILERFSAQQFPDLHSELNLSSLELGDSALYFCASSAREPSTDTQYFGPGTRLTVL.

The V and J genes are TRBV7-8 and TRBJ2-4; D perhaps matches TRBD1 (5 bases). Judging by the DNA end, TRBJ2-7 fits better; the J call may be wrong. Germline loops: CDR1 SGHVS, CDR2 FQNEAQ. The CDR3 runs to 12 residues. The CDR3: CASSFSGHEQYF. CDR3 coding DNA: TGTGCCAGCAGCTTCTCAGGGCACGAGCAGTACTTC.

The chain joins TRBV6-1 to TRBJ1-4; D is unresolved. This CDR3 is 14 amino acids long. The germline V gene encodes CDR1 MNHNS and CDR2 SASEGT. V lost 6 bases, J lost 3 bases, and 11 bases lay in between. The CDR3: CASSPDGSNEKLFF. The CDR3 DNA sequence: TGTGCCAGCAGCCCGGACGGCTCTAATGAAAAACTGTTTTTT.

This clonotype was counted a single time. The chain's CDR3 is CASSLFGLGQANEQFF. DNA of the CDR3: TGTGCCAGCAGCTTATTCGGGCTGGGACAGGCCAATGAGCAGTTCTTC. The gene calls are TRBV7-6 and TRBJ2-1, with TRBD1 matching over 8 bases. Germline V gene data show CDR1 as SGHVS and CDR2 as FNYEAQ. Unmatched junction bases numbered 9, after V lost 2 bases and J lost 6 bases. This CDR3 is 16 amino acids long.

This chain links TRBV10-3 with TRBJ2-3, with 9 bases matching TRBD1. The CDR3 spans 14 residues. The trim removed 7 bases at V and 2 bases at J, leaving 4 bases unmatched. CDR1 is ENHRY and CDR2 is SYGVKD in the germline V gene. Here the CDR3 DNA reads TGTGCCATCAAACGGGACAGGGACACAGATACGCAGTATTTT. This gives the protein CAIKRDRDTDTQYF.

The chain links TRBV9 to TRBJ2-3; D assignment may be TRBD1 or TRBD2 (5 bases each). CDR3 size: 14 residues. The germline CDR1 and CDR2 sequences are SGDLS and YYNGEE. Trimming cost V 2 bases and J 3 bases, with 10 bases left between them. The CDR3 loop is CASSVGTRTDTQYF. CDR3 sequence (DNA): TGTGCCAGCAGCGTGGGGACGAGAACAGATACGCAGTATTTT.

The genes are TRBV20-1 and TRBJ1-5; D call uncertain. Germline loops: CDR1 DFQATT, CDR2 SNEGSKA (reference sequence). The CDR3 covers 13 residues. Trimming removed 3 bases from V and 0 bases from J, with 6 bases in between. The CDR3 DNA reads TGCAGTGCTAGGGAACTTAGCAATCAGCCCCAGCATTTT. Translated, it gives CSARELSNQPQHF.

The chain uses TRBV3-1 and TRBJ2-7, with D hard to call. Trimming pared 1 base from V and 4 bases from J, leaving 11 bases between. The CDR3 has 14 amino acids. Germline CDR1 reads LGHDT; CDR2 reads YNNKEL (reference sequence). This CDR3 is CASSQAWKGYEQYF. CDR3 coding DNA: TGTGCCAGCAGCCAAGCTTGGAAAGGGTACGAGCAGTACTTC.

V and J are TRBV5-5 and TRBJ2-4, with a tentative D call TRBD2 (6 bases). Trimming stripped 4 bases from V and 3 bases from J, with 11 bases between. This CDR3 has 14 residues. Germline CDR1 and CDR2: SGHKS and YYEKEE (reference sequence). This CDR3 reads CASSVMGGKNIQYF. CDR3 bases: TGTGCCAGCAGCGTTATGGGGGGCAAAAACATTCAGTACTTC. Filled out from reference TRBV5-5 and TRBJ2-4, the complete variable domain reads DAGVTQSPTHLIKTRGQQVTLRCSPISGHKSVSWYQQVLGQGPQFIFQYYEKEERGRGNFPDRFSARQFPNYSSELNVNALLLGDSALYLCASSVMGGKNIQYFGAGTRLSVL.

This clonotype was observed once. The junction departs from germline at one end; a sequencing error may be responsible. The CDR3 protein is CAIRWRGDYGYIF. The CDR3, as DNA: TGTGCCATCAGGTGGAGGGGTGACTATGGCTACATCTTC. The chain couples TRBV10-3 to TRBJ1-2; TRBD1 might be the D (5 bases). Looked up from germline, CDR1 is ENHRY and CDR2 is SYGVKD. CDR3 length equals 13 residues.

Comment on this clonotype: This clone may be a read error of a much larger clone one base away. The gene calls are TRBV28 and TRBJ2-5, with D hard to call. CDR3 size: 12 residues. The germline gives CDR1 MDHEN, CDR2 SYDVKM. The V end lost 7 bases, the J end lost 7 bases, and 13 bases lay between the germline ends. Here the CDR3 reads CASNSIRGTQYF. CDR3 DNA: TGTGCCAGCAATTCCATAAGAGGGACCCAGTACTTC.

This clonotype showed up just a few times. The chain couples TRBV5-1 to TRBJ2-1; D is perhaps TRBD2 (6 bases). Germline V gene data show CDR1 as SGHRS and CDR2 as YFSETQ. The CDR3 sequence is 15 residues long. The V gene lost 4 bases and the J gene lost 3 bases, with 14 bases spanning the gap. CDR3 nucleotide sequence: TGCGCCAGCAGCCTGAGACAGCGGGTCTACAATGAGCAGTTCTTC. Amino acid sequence: CASSLRQRVYNEQFF.

The sample holds a few counts of this clonotype. The chain couples TRBV12-3 or TRBV12-4 to TRBJ1-6; D is undetermined. Between the trimmed V and J ends, which lost 5 bases and 5 bases, there was a span of 7 bases. This CDR3 has 13 residues. The CDR3 loop reads CASSRADNSPLHF. CDR3 coding DNA: TGTGCCAGCAGTCGGGCGGATAATTCACCCCTCCACTTT.

This clonotype has just a few counts. The gene calls are TRBV5-1 and TRBJ2-1, with D hard to call. The V end was cut by 0 bases, the J end by 1 base, with 11 bases between. Germline values: CDR1 SGHRS, CDR2 YFSETQ. The length of the CDR3 is 16 residues. This chain's CDR3 is CASSLEAPTSYNEQFF. The DNA for the CDR3 is TGCGCCAGCAGCTTGGAGGCCCCTACGTCCTACAATGAGCAGTTCTTC.

This chain joins TRBV6-1 and TRBJ2-5; weak D call: TRBD2 (6 bases). The J call may be in error: the DNA end matches TRBJ2-7 better. Per germline, CDR1 MNHNS and CDR2 SASEGT. CDR3 length equals 14 residues. DNA for the CDR3: TGTGCCAGCAGTGAAAGGTGGCGGGGCGTCGAGCAGTACTTC. It specifies CASSERWRGVEQYF.

V and J are TRBV12-3 or TRBV12-4 and TRBJ1-4; 7 bases align to TRBD1. V shed 6 bases and J 5 bases; nucleotides not matched to a gene: 9. This CDR3 comprises 15 residues. CDR3 in amino acids: CASSLQGQQNEKLFF. CDR3 bases: TGTGCCAGCAGCCTACAGGGACAGCAAAATGAAAAACTGTTTTTT.

The chain has TRBV6-2 or TRBV6-3 and TRBJ2-7; TRBD1 matches at 7 bases. There are 14 residues in the CDR3. Germline trimming cut 8 bases from V and 3 bases from J; bases unmatched to any gene: 10. Germline CDR1 MNHEY, CDR2 SVGEGT. CDR3 sequence reads: CASEKGGSLYEQYF. CDR3 in DNA: TGTGCCAGCGAGAAAGGGGGCTCTCTCTACGAGCAGTACTTC.